What follows are 23 T cell receptor beta chains derived from one specimen sequenced in a study of regulatory dendritic cells for organ transplantation. Using immunoSEQ multiplex PCR, the repertoire was profiled, and TCRdb retains in-frame clones only, with some absent. This table holds tens of thousands of clones, around nine tenths found once. Material: naive CD8+ T cells from blood. Noted subset: CD45RA+ naive T cells. These receptors were collected from a human donor in good health.

This chain links TRBV9 with TRBJ1-1; D unresolved. Trimming removed 10 bases at V and 0 bases at J, with 10 bases between. The CDR3 is made up of 12 amino acids. Per germline, CDR1 SGDLS and CDR2 YYNGEE. CDR3 coding DNA: TGTGCCGGAGAGGAGGTGAACACTGAAGCTTTCTTT. Translating it yields CAGEEVNTEAFF.

The chain couples TRBV7-8 to TRBJ2-1, with no clear D. Trimming pared 5 bases from V and 2 bases from J, leaving 7 bases between. This CDR3 has 13 amino acids. Germline values: CDR1 SGHVS, CDR2 FQNEAQ. The CDR3 sequence is CASSPTAYNEQFF. The DNA for the CDR3 is TGTGCCAGCAGCCCGACGGCCTACAATGAGCAGTTCTTC.

V usage is TRBV9 and J usage is TRBJ2-7; 7 bases are a match to TRBD2. The trim removed 4 bases at V and 2 bases at J, leaving 9 bases unmatched. From germline, CDR1 is SGDLS and CDR2 YYNGEE. CDR3 length equals 15 residues. CDR3: CASSIARENTYEQYF. In DNA, the CDR3 is TGTGCCAGCAGCATAGCGCGGGAGAACACCTACGAGCAGTACTTC.

The V and J genes are TRBV29-1 and TRBJ2-5; D tentatively fits TRBD1 or TRBD2 (6 bases each). Germline assignment: CDR1 SQVTM and CDR2 ANQGSEA. This CDR3 is 15 amino acids long. The ends were cut back, 6 bases at V and 4 bases at J, with 21 bases in the middle. CDR3 nucleotides: TGCAGCGTCCGTCCGGCCGGGGGCGAGGTAGAGACCCAGTACTTC. Protein: CSVRPAGGEVETQYF.

The V and J genes are TRBV27 and TRBJ1-1, with unresolved D. Germline lookup yields CDR1 MNHEY and CDR2 SMNVEV (reference sequence). CDR3 length: 11 amino acids. V was pared by 7 bases and J by 7 bases, with 10 bases between. The CDR3 DNA reads as TGTGCCAGCACCTCGGGGTTTGAAGCTTTCTTT. Amino acids: CASTSGFEAFF.

V usage is TRBV11-2 and J usage is TRBJ2-1; 8 bases match TRBD2. This CDR3 spans 15 amino acids. Per germline, CDR1 SGHAT and CDR2 FQNNGV. Trimming removed 4 bases from V and 3 bases from J; junction bases left unmatched: 5. The CDR3 bases are TGTGCCAGCAGCTCCGGGACTAGGCTCTACAATGAGCAGTTCTTC. This translates into CASSSGTRLYNEQFF. Filled out from reference TRBV11-2 and TRBJ2-1, the complete variable domain reads EAGVAQSPRYKIIEKRQSVAFWCNPISGHATLYWYQQILGQGPKLLIQFQNNGVVDDSQLPKDRFSAERLKGVDSTLKIQPAKLEDSAVYLCASSSGTRLYNEQFFGPGTRLTVL.

V gene TRBV6-5 combines with J gene TRBJ2-7, with unresolved D. Germline lookup yields CDR1 MNHEY and CDR2 SVGAGI. V lost 3 bases, J lost 0 bases, and 6 bases lay in between. The CDR3 runs to 13 residues. CDR3 in amino acids: CASSYASSYEQYF. DNA for the CDR3: TGTGCCAGCAGTTATGCTAGCTCCTACGAGCAGTACTTC.

This chain uses TRBV27 with TRBJ2-1; no clear D. Germline lookup yields CDR1 MNHEY and CDR2 SMNVEV (reference sequence). V was trimmed by 3 bases and J by 6 bases, leaving 3 bases between them. CDR3 length: 11 residues. In DNA, the CDR3 is TGTGCCAGCAGTTTTTCCAATGAGCAGTTCTTC. Protein product: CASSFSNEQFF.

J is TRBJ2-1 and V is TRBV2; 8 bases line up with TRBD2. After removal of 8 bases from V and 6 bases from J, the junction contained 12 bases not matched to a gene. The CDR3 consists of 15 residues. Per the germline V gene, CDR1 is SNHLY and CDR2 is FYNNEI. This CDR3 reads CASCSPTSVCNEQFF. Written as DNA, the CDR3 is TGTGCCAGCTGTAGTCCGACTAGCGTATGCAATGAGCAGTTCTTC.

The chain links TRBV27 to TRBJ1-2, with a possible D match to TRBD1 (5 bases). The CDR3 is 15 amino acids. In germline, CDR1 is MNHEY, CDR2 SMNVEV (reference sequence). V shed 1 base and J shed 4 bases, with 13 bases lying between them. The CDR3 nucleotides read TGTGCCAGCAGTTTATACGGACGGGACCGCTATGGCTACACCTTC. Translating gives CASSLYGRDRYGYTF.

The rearrangement links TRBV18 to TRBJ2-4, with 10 bases that match TRBD1. This CDR3 has 18 amino acids. V lost 2 bases to trimming and J lost 0 bases; unmatched junction nucleotides: 7. Per the germline V gene, CDR1 is KGHSH and CDR2 is LQKENI. The chain's CDR3 is CASSPTGQGTLAKNIQYF. Written as DNA, the CDR3 is TGTGCCAGCTCACCAACGGGACAGGGGACCTTAGCCAAAAACATTCAGTACTTC. Filled out from reference TRBV18 and TRBJ2-4, the complete variable domain reads NAGVMQNPRHLVRRRGQEARLRCSPMKGHSHVYWYRQLPEEGLKFMVYLQKENIIDESGMPKERFSAEFPKEGPSILRIQQVVRGDSAAYFCASSPTGQGTLAKNIQYFGAGTRLSVL.

The V call is TRBV5-1, the J call TRBJ2-1, with TRBD2 identical over 14 bases. V lost 4 bases and J lost 8; bases outside the gene matches: 8. CDR1 is SGHRS, CDR2 YFSETQ, per germline. CDR3 length equals 16 residues. CDR3 coding DNA: TGCGCCAGCAGCCCGGGGACTAGCGGGAGTTTTGATGAGCAGTTCTTC. It yields the protein CASSPGTSGSFDEQFF.

This rearrangement joins TRBV7-6 to TRBJ2-7; 7 bases match TRBD1. The CDR3 extends over 15 amino acids. V shed 1 base and J 1 base; nucleotides not matched to a gene: 4. Germline CDR1 is SGHVS and CDR2 is FNYEAQ. CDR3 residues: CASSLGTGSSYEQYF. As DNA, the CDR3 is TGTGCCAGCAGCTTAGGGACAGGTTCTTCCTACGAGCAGTACTTC.

The chain couples TRBV29-1 to TRBJ1-1; no firm D call. The ends were cut back, 0 bases at V and 11 bases at J, with 10 bases in the middle. This CDR3 spans 11 amino acids. The germline V gene has CDR1 SQVTM and CDR2 ANQGSEA. The CDR3, as DNA: TGCAGCGTTGAAGATCTTAGATCGGCTTTCTTT. Translation gives CSVEDLRSAFF.

The chain carries TRBV7-3 and TRBJ2-1; D is ambiguous. Germline CDR1 SGHTA, CDR2 FQGTGA. CDR3 length equals 15 residues. V shed 1 base and J shed 4 bases, with 11 bases lying between them. The CDR3 nucleotides are TGTGCCAGCAGCTTAAGCTCCGCTGGTTACAATGAGCAGTTCTTC. This encodes CASSLSSAGYNEQFF.

This chain uses TRBV27 with TRBJ2-7; the D is unclear. This CDR3 spans 14 amino acids. Germline V lookup: CDR1 MNHEY, CDR2 SMNVEV (reference sequence). V lost 6 bases, J lost 3 bases, and 15 bases lay in between. The CDR3 region is CASSPSGRIYEQYF. The CDR3 nucleotides read TGTGCCAGCAGCCCCTCCGGACGGATCTACGAGCAGTACTTC.

The chain couples TRBV27 to TRBJ1-5; D possibly corresponds to TRBD1 (5 bases). CDR1 is MNHEY and CDR2 is SMNVEV in the germline V gene (reference sequence). The CDR3 totals 14 residues. Trimming stripped 8 bases from V and 7 bases from J, with 18 bases between. The CDR3 protein is CASGKQQEGQPQHF. For the CDR3, the DNA is TGTGCCAGCGGCAAGCAGCAGGAGGGGCAGCCCCAGCATTTT.

The genes are TRBV7-9 and TRBJ2-1; D is ambiguous. The CDR3 runs 15 residues. CDR1 is SEHNR and CDR2 is FQNEAQ in the germline V gene (reference sequence). Trimming pared 7 bases from V and 5 bases from J, leaving 18 bases between. For the CDR3, the DNA is TGTGCCAGCACCCTATCTTTCGGAGAAGACAATGAGCAGTTCTTC. Amino acid sequence: CASTLSFGEDNEQFF.

This chain uses TRBV7-9 with TRBJ2-7; D remains unclear. The germline CDR1 and CDR2 sequences are SEHNR and FQNEAQ (reference sequence). The CDR3 contains 12 residues. V was clipped by 6 bases and J by 7 bases, with 13 bases between them. This CDR3 reads CASRPTFGEQYF. CDR3 in DNA: TGTGCCAGCAGACCAACGTTTGGGGAGCAGTACTTC.

The rearrangement joins TRBV13 to TRBJ2-2; D is uncertain. V was shortened by 0 bases and J by 6 bases, with 8 bases between the two germline ends. This CDR3 spans 14 amino acids. In germline, CDR1 is PRHDT, CDR2 FYEKMQ (reference sequence). CDR3 region: CASSLGSNAGELFF. In DNA form, the CDR3 reads TGTGCCAGCAGCTTAGGGTCCAACGCCGGGGAGCTGTTTTTT.

The chain employs TRBV28 and TRBJ1-5, with D uncertain. The CDR3 runs 13 residues. Between the trimmed V and J ends, which lost 3 bases and 5 bases, there was a span of 8 bases. Germline V gene lookup returns CDR1 MDHEN and CDR2 SYDVKM. CDR3 nucleotides: TGTGCCAGCAGTTTTATCTCCGATCAGCCCCAGCATTTT. Translating gives CASSFISDQPQHF. The full variable domain, its missing parts supplied by reference TRBV28 and TRBJ1-5, is DVKVTQSSRYLVKRTGEKVFLECVQDMDHENMFWYRQDPGLGLRLIYFSYDVKMKEKGDIPEGYSVSREKKERFSLILESASTNQTSMYLCASSFISDQPQHFGDGTRLSIL.

The chain has TRBV11-3 and TRBJ2-7, with 8 bases that match TRBD1. The V segment lost 2 bases and the J segment 3 bases; nucleotides outside the gene matches: 3. Germline values: CDR1 SGHNT, CDR2 YENEEA. The CDR3 runs to 14 residues. CDR3 residues: CASSLQGALYEQYF. As DNA, the CDR3 is TGTGCCAGCAGCTTACAGGGGGCCCTCTACGAGCAGTACTTC.

This chain uses TRBV12-2 with TRBJ2-1; the listed D gene, TRBD2, was not tested against the DNA. TRBV12-2 is flagged as a pseudogene. This CDR3 is built from 17 residues. The CDR3 loop is CASRLASTSGRSCEQFF. CDR3 coding DNA: TGTGCAAGTCGCTTAGCCTCGACTAGCGGACGTTCTTGTGAGCAGTTCTTC.